The 17 T cell receptor beta chains below were found in one sample sequenced in a study of shared clonotypes between healthy human individuals. Assay: immunoSEQ multiplex PCR; the TCRdb copy retains only in-frame clones and omits some. Of some 650,000 clones in the sample, around 97% were seen once. Sequencing used naive CD4+ T cells sorted from blood. Subset reported: CD45RA+ positively selected. These receptors all come from a woman in her twenties or thirties in good health.

The rearrangement links TRBV14 to TRBJ2-7, with D possibly TRBD2 on 5 matching bases. Germline CDR1 reads SGHDN; CDR2 reads FVKESK. The V end lost 0 bases, the J end lost 6 bases, and 21 bases lay between the germline ends. The CDR3 contains 17 residues. In DNA, the CDR3 is TGTGCCAGCAGCCAAGATCAATCACTGGGAGTCGGCGGCGAGCAGTACTTC. Translation: CASSQDQSLGVGGEQYF.

The chain recombines TRBV6-6 with TRBJ1-5; the D gene is possibly TRBD1 (5 bases). The CDR3 has 15 residues. With 2 bases removed from V and 3 bases from J, the gap between germline ends came to 11 bases. CDR1 and CDR2 from the germline V gene are MNHNY and SVGAGI (reference sequence). The CDR3, as DNA: TGTGCCAGCAGTTACGGCTCCAGGGCCAATCAGCCCCAGCATTTT. Translated: CASSYGSRANQPQHF.

The chain has TRBV18 and TRBJ2-7; a possible D gene is TRBD1 (5 bases). The CDR3 is made up of 16 amino acids. Germline V gene lookup returns CDR1 KGHSH and CDR2 LQKENI. Trimming took 3 bases from V and 1 from J, leaving 16 bases between them. The CDR3 DNA sequence: TGTGCCAGCTCACCGCTCGTACATAGGGGTTCCTACGAGCAGTACTTC. It codes for CASSPLVHRGSYEQYF.

V and J are TRBV7-9 and TRBJ2-5, with 8 bases matching TRBD2. CDR1 is SEHNR, CDR2 FQNEAQ, per germline (reference sequence). Trimming cost V 5 bases and J 1 base; bases outside gene matches: 12. The CDR3 runs 17 residues. CDR3 residues: CASSQPRRGVSQETQYF. In DNA form, the CDR3 reads TGTGCCAGCAGCCAGCCCCGGCGGGGGGTGTCCCAAGAGACCCAGTACTTC.

The CDR3 here is CASTPPSISGGSPLHF. The CDR3 DNA follows: TGTGCCAGCACCCCACCGAGCATTTCGGGCGGATCACCCCTCCACTTT. The V gene is TRBV28, the J gene TRBJ1-6; D is undetermined. V was trimmed by 7 bases and J by 10 bases, leaving 23 bases between them. The CDR3 is 16 residues long. CDR1 and CDR2 (germline): MDHEN, SYDVKM.

J is TRBJ2-1 and V is TRBV5-4, with D perhaps matching TRBD1 or TRBD2 (5 bases each). The V end lost 4 bases, the J end lost 7 bases, and 15 bases lay between the germline ends. Germline-derived CDR1 and CDR2 are SGHNT and YYREEE (reference sequence). CDR3 length equals 14 residues. The CDR3 region is CASSGGPPLNEQFF. DNA of the CDR3: TGTGCCAGCAGCGGGGGACCGCCGCTTAATGAGCAGTTCTTC.

Details on this clone: In the same sample, other DNA sequences code for this CDR3. The J gene is TRBJ2-7, the V gene TRBV5-1; D may be TRBD1 or TRBD2 (5 bases each). Per the germline V gene, CDR1 is SGHRS and CDR2 is YFSETQ. CDR3 length: 14 residues. V lost 0 bases to trimming and J lost 4 bases, with 11 bases between them. CDR3 sequence reads: CASSLGDSGYEQYF. CDR3 bases: TGCGCCAGCAGCTTGGGTGACAGCGGTTACGAGCAGTACTTC. Supplemented by reference TRBV5-1 and TRBJ2-7, the full variable domain reads KAGVTQTPRYLIKTRGQQVTLSCSPISGHRSVSWYQQTPGQGLQFLFEYFSETQRNKGNFPGRFSGRQFSNSRSEMNVSTLELGDSALYLCASSLGDSGYEQYFGPGTRLTVT.

The V gene is TRBV6-5, the J gene TRBJ1-4, with D possibly being TRBD1 (5 bases). Germline values: CDR1 MNHEY, CDR2 SVGAGI. The V end was cut by 6 bases, the J end by 3 bases, with 11 bases between. This CDR3 spans 14 amino acids. The CDR3 coding sequence is TGTGCCAGCAGCATCAGGGACGCTAATGAAAAACTGTTTTTT. Amino acid sequence: CASSIRDANEKLFF.

The V gene is TRBV4-1, the J gene TRBJ1-5; D not resolved. CDR1 and CDR2 from the germline V gene are MGHRA and YSYEKL. Trimming pared 0 bases from V and 5 bases from J, leaving 5 bases between. This CDR3 has 13 residues. Written as DNA, the CDR3 is TGCGCCAGCAGCCAAGATCTGTATCAGCCCCAGCATTTT. Its protein is CASSQDLYQPQHF.

The chain combines TRBV18 with TRBJ2-2; D may be TRBD2 (6 bases). Germline CDR1 reads KGHSH; CDR2 reads LQKENI. The CDR3 is 14 residues long. V was shortened by 8 bases and J by 5 bases, with 15 bases between the two germline ends. For the CDR3, the DNA is TGTGCCAGCCGGCTAGCGACCAAGACCGGGGAGCTGTTTTTT. Protein: CASRLATKTGELFF.

V gene TRBV19 combines with J gene TRBJ2-6; D remains unclear. Trimming shortened V by 3 bases and J by 2 bases, and 11 bases separated the two germline ends. The CDR3 covers 16 residues. Germline values: CDR1 LNHDA, CDR2 SQIVND (reference sequence). The CDR3 sequence is CASSMWVLAGANVLTF. The CDR3 DNA reads as TGTGCCAGTAGTATGTGGGTTTTGGCTGGGGCCAACGTCCTGACTTTC.

This sequence joins TRBV18 and TRBJ1-5; TRBD1 aligns across 8 bases. The CDR3 covers 14 residues. The V and J ends lost 2 bases and 5 bases, in that order; junction bases with no gene match: 2. CDR1 and CDR2 (germline): KGHSH, LQKENI. CDR3 nucleotides: TGTGCCAGCTCACCAACAGGGGGGGATCAGCCCCAGCATTTT. Translating it yields CASSPTGGDQPQHF.

The chain joins TRBV5-1 to TRBJ2-1, with D uncertain. This CDR3 spans 14 amino acids. Germline V lookup: CDR1 SGHRS, CDR2 YFSETQ. V was pared by 1 base and J by 4 bases, with 9 bases between. The CDR3 is CASSLNSQYNEQFF. The CDR3 DNA follows: TGCGCCAGCAGCTTGAACAGCCAATACAATGAGCAGTTCTTC.

This chain connects TRBV27 to TRBJ2-5; 7 nucleotides line up with TRBD1. The CDR3 covers 14 residues. Germline CDR1 and CDR2: MNHEY and SMNVEV (reference sequence). The V gene end was trimmed by 6 bases and the J gene end by 5 bases; junction bases not matched to a gene: 9. DNA of the CDR3: TGTGCCAGCAGCACCAACAGGGGCAGGGAGACCCAGTACTTC. Residues: CASSTNRGRETQYF.

V is TRBV28 and J is TRBJ1-5; perhaps TRBD1 as D (5 bases). Per germline, CDR1 MDHEN and CDR2 SYDVKM. The CDR3 is 14 residues long. V was cut by 3 bases and J by 6 bases, with 12 bases left in between. DNA for the CDR3: TGTGCCAGCAGTTTGGCAGGGTTCTTTCAGCCCCAGCATTTT. It codes for CASSLAGFFQPQHF.

This rearrangement joins TRBV6-6 to TRBJ2-5, with 7 bases matching TRBD1. Trimming cost V 2 bases and J 5 bases; bases outside gene matches: 8. Looked up from germline, CDR1 is MNHNY and CDR2 is SVGAGI (reference sequence). This CDR3 comprises 15 residues. Written as DNA, the CDR3 is TGTGCCAGCAGTTACCACACGACAGGGTGGGAGACCCAGTACTTC. It translates to CASSYHTTGWETQYF.

This chain connects TRBV7-8 to TRBJ2-3, with TRBD2 matching 12 bases. Losses at the gene ends were 11 bases for V and 4 bases for J; bases not matched to a gene: 4. The CDR3 sequence is 13 residues long. Germline CDR1 and CDR2: SGHVS and FQNEAQ. The CDR3, as DNA: TGTGCCGCGTGGACTAGCGGGGCAGATACGCAGTATTTT. Encoded protein: CAAWTSGADTQYF.